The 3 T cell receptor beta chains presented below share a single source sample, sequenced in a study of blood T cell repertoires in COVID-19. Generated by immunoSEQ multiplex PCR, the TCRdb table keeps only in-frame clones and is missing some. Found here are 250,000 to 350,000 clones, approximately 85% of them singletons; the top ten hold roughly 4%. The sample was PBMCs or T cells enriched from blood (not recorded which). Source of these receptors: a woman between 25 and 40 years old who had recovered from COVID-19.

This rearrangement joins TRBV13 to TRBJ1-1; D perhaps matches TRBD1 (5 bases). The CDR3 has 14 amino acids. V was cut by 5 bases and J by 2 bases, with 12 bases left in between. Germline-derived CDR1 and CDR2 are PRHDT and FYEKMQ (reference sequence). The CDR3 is CASSPQATNTEAFF. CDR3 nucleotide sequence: TGTGCCAGCAGCCCACAGGCAACTAACACTGAAGCTTTCTTT.

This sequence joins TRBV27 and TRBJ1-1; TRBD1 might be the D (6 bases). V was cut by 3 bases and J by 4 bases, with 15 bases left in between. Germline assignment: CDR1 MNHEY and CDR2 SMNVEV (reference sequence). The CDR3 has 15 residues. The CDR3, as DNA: TGTGCCAGCAGTTTCACCGGGACACTGTCCACTGAAGCTTTCTTT. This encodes CASSFTGTLSTEAFF.

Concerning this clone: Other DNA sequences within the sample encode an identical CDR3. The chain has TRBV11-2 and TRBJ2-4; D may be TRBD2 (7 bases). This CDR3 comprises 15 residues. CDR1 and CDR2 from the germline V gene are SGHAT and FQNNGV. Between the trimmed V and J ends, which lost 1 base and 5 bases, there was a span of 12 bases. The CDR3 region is CASSLGGGGENIQYF. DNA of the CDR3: TGTGCCAGCAGCTTAGGGGGGGGCGGCGAAAACATTCAGTACTTC.